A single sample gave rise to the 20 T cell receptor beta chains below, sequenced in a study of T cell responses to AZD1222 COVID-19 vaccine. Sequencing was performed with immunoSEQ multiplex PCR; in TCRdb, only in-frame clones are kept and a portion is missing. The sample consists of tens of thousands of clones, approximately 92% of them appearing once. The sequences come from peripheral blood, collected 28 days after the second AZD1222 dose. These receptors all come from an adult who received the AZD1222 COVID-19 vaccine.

Here the CDR3 DNA reads TGTGCCACCAGCAGAGATGCGGGGAGTAGTGAAAAACTGTTTTTT. Translation gives CATSRDAGSSEKLFF. The chain joins TRBV15 to TRBJ1-4, with D unclear. CDR1 is LNHNV and CDR2 is YYDKDF in the germline V gene (reference sequence). The CDR3 is 15 residues long. Trimming removed 0 bases at V and 7 bases at J, with 12 bases between.

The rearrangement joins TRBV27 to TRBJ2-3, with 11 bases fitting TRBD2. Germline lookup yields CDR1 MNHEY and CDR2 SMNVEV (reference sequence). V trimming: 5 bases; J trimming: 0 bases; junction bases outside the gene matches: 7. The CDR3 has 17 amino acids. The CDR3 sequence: CASSPRLAGPSTDTQYF. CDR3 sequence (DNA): TGTGCCAGCAGTCCGAGACTAGCGGGGCCTAGCACAGATACGCAGTATTTT.

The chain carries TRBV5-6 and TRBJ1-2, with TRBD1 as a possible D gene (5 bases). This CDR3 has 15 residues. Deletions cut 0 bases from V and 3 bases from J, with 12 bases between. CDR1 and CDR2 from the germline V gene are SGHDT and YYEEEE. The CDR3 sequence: CASSLEKGRDYGYTF. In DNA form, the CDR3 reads TGTGCCAGCAGCTTGGAGAAGGGGCGGGACTATGGCTACACCTTC.

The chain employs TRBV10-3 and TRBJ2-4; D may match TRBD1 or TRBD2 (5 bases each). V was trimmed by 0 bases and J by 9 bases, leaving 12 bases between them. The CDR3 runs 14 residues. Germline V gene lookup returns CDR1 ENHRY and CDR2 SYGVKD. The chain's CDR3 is CAISESGTMGIQYF. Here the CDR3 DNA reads TGTGCCATCAGTGAGTCAGGGACCATGGGCATTCAGTACTTC.

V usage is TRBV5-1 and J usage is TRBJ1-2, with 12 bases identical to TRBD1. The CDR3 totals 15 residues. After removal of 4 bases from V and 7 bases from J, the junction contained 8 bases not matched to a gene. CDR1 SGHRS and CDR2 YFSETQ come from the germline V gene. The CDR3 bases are TGCGCCAGCAGCACCGCCGGGACAGGGGGCTTTGGCTACACCTTC. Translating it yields CASSTAGTGGFGYTF.

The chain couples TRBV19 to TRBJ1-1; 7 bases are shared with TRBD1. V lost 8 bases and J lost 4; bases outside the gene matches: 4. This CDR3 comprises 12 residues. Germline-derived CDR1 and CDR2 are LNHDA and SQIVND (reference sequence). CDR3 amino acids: CASAQGFTEAFF. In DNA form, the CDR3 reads TGTGCCAGTGCACAGGGGTTCACTGAAGCTTTCTTT.

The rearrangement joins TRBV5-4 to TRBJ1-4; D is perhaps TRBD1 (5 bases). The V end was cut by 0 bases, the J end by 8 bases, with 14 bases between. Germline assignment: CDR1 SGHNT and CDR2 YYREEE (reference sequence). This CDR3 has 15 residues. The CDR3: CASSLVPGPGEKLFF. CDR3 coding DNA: TGTGCCAGCAGCTTGGTCCCAGGGCCGGGGGAAAAACTGTTTTTT.

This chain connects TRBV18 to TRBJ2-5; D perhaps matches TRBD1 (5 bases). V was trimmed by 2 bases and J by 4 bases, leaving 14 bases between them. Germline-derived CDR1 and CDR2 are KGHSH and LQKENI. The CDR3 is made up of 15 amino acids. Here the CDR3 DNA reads TGTGCCAGCTCACCAAGGTTGCAGGGCACAGAGACCCAGTACTTC. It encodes CASSPRLQGTETQYF.

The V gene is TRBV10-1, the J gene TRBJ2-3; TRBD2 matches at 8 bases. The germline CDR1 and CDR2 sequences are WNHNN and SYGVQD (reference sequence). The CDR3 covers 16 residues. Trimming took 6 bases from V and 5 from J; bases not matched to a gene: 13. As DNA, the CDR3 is TGCGCCAGCAGGGTCAGACTAGCGCGGACCTTAGATACGCAGTATTTT. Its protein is CASRVRLARTLDTQYF.

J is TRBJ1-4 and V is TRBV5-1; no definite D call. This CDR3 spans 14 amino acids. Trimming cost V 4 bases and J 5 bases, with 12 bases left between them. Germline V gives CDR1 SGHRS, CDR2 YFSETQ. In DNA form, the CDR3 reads TGCGCCAGCAGCCCCGAAGCGCAAAATGAAAAACTGTTTTTT. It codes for CASSPEAQNEKLFF. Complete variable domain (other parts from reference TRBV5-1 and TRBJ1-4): KAGVTQTPRYLIKTRGQQVTLSCSPISGHRSVSWYQQTPGQGLQFLFEYFSETQRNKGNFPGRFSGRQFSNSRSEMNVSTLELGDSALYLCASSPEAQNEKLFFGSGTQLSVL.

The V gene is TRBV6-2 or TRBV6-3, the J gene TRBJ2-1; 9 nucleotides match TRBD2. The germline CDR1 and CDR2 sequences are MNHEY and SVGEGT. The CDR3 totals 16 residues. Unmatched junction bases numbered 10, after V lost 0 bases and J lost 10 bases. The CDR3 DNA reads TGTGCCAGCAGTTACTCGGCCGGCGGGGGGGCCGGGGAGCAGTTCTTC. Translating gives CASSYSAGGGAGEQFF.

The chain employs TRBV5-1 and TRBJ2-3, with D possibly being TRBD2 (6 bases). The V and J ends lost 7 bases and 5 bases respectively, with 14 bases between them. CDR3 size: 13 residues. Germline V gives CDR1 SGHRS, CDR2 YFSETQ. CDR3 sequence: CASHVGSGDTQYF. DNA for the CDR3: TGCGCCAGCCATGTGGGTAGCGGAGATACGCAGTATTTT.

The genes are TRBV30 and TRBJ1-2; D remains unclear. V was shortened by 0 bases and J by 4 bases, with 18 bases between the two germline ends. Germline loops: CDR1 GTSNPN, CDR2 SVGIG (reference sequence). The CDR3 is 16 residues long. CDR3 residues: CAWSVSQSLLGYGYTF. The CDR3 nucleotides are TGTGCCTGGAGTGTATCCCAGTCTCTGCTTGGCTATGGCTACACCTTC.

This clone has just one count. The CDR3 region has the DNA TGTGCCTGGAACCCTAACGCGAACACTGAAGCTTTCTTT. Protein product: CAWNPNANTEAFF. The chain is built from TRBV30 and TRBJ1-1; D remains unclear. This CDR3 is 13 amino acids long. V dropped 4 bases and J dropped 1 base, with 10 bases sitting between them. Germline lookup yields CDR1 GTSNPN and CDR2 SVGIG (reference sequence).

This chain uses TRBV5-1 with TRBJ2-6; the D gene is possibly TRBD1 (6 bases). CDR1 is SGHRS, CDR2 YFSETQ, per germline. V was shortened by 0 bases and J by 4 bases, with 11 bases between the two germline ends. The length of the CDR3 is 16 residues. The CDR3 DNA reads TGCGCCAGCAGCTTGGAAACAGGGCGAGGGGCCAACGTCCTGACTTTC. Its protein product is CASSLETGRGANVLTF.

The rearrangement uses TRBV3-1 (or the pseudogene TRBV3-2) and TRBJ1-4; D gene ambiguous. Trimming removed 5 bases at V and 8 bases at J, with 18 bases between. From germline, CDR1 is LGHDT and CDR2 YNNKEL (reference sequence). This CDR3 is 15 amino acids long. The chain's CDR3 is CASSFGAQVREKLFF. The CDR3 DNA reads TGTGCCAGCAGCTTTGGAGCTCAGGTTCGAGAAAAACTGTTTTTT.

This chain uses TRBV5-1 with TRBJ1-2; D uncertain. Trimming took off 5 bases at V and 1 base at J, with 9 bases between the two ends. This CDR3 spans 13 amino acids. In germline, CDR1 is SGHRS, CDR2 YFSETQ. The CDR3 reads CASSLGDNYGYTF. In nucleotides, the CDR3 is TGCGCCAGCAGTCTCGGGGATAACTATGGCTACACCTTC.

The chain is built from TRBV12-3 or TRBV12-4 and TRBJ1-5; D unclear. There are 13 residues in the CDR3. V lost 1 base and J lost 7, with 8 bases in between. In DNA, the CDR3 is TGTGCCAGCAGTTTAGGCCCGGAACAGCCCCAGCATTTT. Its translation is CASSLGPEQPQHF.

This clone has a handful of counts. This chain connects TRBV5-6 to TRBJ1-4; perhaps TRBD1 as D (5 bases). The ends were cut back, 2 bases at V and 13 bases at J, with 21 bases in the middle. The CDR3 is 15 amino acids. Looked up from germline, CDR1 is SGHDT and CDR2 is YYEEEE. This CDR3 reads CASSLRTNYMERLFF. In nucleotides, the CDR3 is TGTGCCAGCAGCTTAAGGACAAACTACATGGAGAGACTGTTTTTT.

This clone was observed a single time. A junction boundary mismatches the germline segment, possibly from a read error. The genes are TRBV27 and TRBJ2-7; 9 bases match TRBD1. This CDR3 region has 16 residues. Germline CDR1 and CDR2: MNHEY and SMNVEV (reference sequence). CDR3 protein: CASSLPAGQGSSEQYF. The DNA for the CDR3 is TGTGCCAGCAGCTTACCCGCGGGACAGGGTTCCTCCGAGCAGTACTTC.